A selection of T cell receptor beta chains follows, all from one sample in a study of blood T cell repertoires in COVID-19. TCRdb's table, derived via immunoSEQ multiplex PCR, lists solely in-frame clones and lacks some. The table shows around 250,000 clones, with around 83% occurring only once. Sequenced material: peripheral blood. The receptors come from a man between 25 and 39 years old who had recovered from COVID-19. The CDR3 runs from the conserved cysteine through the conserved F or W. A D gene is named only where the DNA matches it firmly. A row's size may be missing; if present it is once, few, many or a size class.

D gene	J gene	V gene	clone size	CDR3 DNA	CDR3 protein
TRBD1	TRBJ1-5	TRBV19	.	TGTGCCAGTAGTCGGGACAGGGTCTTCGGGCAGCCCCAGCATTTT	CASSRDRVFGQPQHF
TRBD2	TRBJ2-2	TRBV5-1	few	TGCGCCAGCAGCTCGGGACTAGCGGGGTCCACCGGGGAGCTGTTTTTT	CASSSGLAGSTGELFF
.	TRBJ2-5	TRBV7-8	.	TGTGCCAGCAGCTACCGCGGGGCGGAGCAAGAGACCCAGTACTTC	CASSYRGAEQETQYF
.	TRBJ1-2	TRBV21-1	once	TGTGCCAGCAGCCCCTGGGGGAGGAGGTATGGCTACACCTTC	CASSPWGRRYGYTF
.	TRBJ2-5	TRBV28	few	TGTGCCAGCAGCCTCGGGTCCGAAGAGACCCAGTACTTC	CASSLGSEETQYF
.	TRBJ2-2	TRBV5-6	.	TGTGCCAGCAGCTCCGATCCTACCAGGGAGCTGTTTTTT	CASSSDPTRELFF
TRBD1	TRBJ1-4	TRBV19	.	TGTGCCAGTAGTACCCCGGGACAGGGCAGTGAAAAACTGTTTTTT	CASSTPGQGSEKLFF
.	TRBJ2-3	TRBV11-2	once	TGTGCCAGCAGCTTAGACAGGGTCGCGCAGTATTTT	CASSLDRVAQYF
.	TRBJ2-7	TRBV2	.	TGTGCCAGCAGTGGGGCAGGGGTCCTCTCCTACGAGCAGTACTTC	CASSGAGVLSYEQYF
.	TRBJ1-4	TRBV5-4	.	TGTGCCAGCAGCCTTAACGGGGGGGAAGGTGAAAAACTGTTTTTT	CASSLNGGEGEKLFF
.	TRBJ2-1	TRBV7-3	.	TGTGCCAGCAGCTCCCCCCCCGGGAATGAGCAGTTCTTC	CASSSPPGNEQFF
.	TRBJ1-5	TRBV18	.	TGTGCCAGCTCACTCCCAGATCAGCCCCAGCATTTT	CASSLPDQPQHF
TRBD1	TRBJ2-5	TRBV4-1	.	TGCGCCAGCAGCCAAAGGGACAGGGGCAAAGAGACCCAGTACTTC	CASSQRDRGKETQYF
TRBD1	TRBJ1-5	TRBV3-1/TRBV3-2	.	TGTGCCAGCAGCCAATCCAGGGGGCCCAATCAGCCCCAGCATTTT	CASSQSRGPNQPQHF
TRBD1	TRBJ1-5	TRBV5-4	.	TGTGCCAGCAGCTCCAGGGGGTCCAATCAGCCCCAGCATTTT	CASSSRGSNQPQHF
TRBD1	TRBJ2-3	TRBV19	.	TGTGCCAGTAGTATAGATGGGACAGGCTTGCCAGATACGCAGTATTTT	CASSIDGTGLPDTQYF
TRBD1	TRBJ1-5	TRBV5-5	.	TGTGCCAGCAGCCCCGGGACAGGGGGCTTGCAGCCCCAGCATTTT	CASSPGTGGLQPQHF
TRBD1	TRBJ2-6	TRBV5-1	.	TGCGCCAGCAGCCCAGGACCTGGACAGGGGGACTCTGGGGCCAACGTCCTGACTTTC	CASSPGPGQGDSGANVLTF
TRBD1	TRBJ1-2	TRBV2	.	TGTGCCAGCAGGGAGCGGACAGGGCACTATGGCTACACCTTC	CASRERTGHYGYTF
.	TRBJ2-5	TRBV6-5	.	TGTGCCAGCAGTTACCAGGGATCCCAAGAGACCCAGTACTTC	CASSYQGSQETQYF
TRBD1	TRBJ1-4	TRBV7-9	.	TGTGCCAGCAGCTTGGACATAGCCGGGACAGGGGTTAATGAAAAACTGTTTTTT	CASSLDIAGTGVNEKLFF
.	TRBJ2-2	TRBV2	.	TGTGCCAGCAGCGAGGCCCCAACAGGGACCGGGGAGCTGTTTTTT	CASSEAPTGTGELFF
TRBD2	TRBJ2-2	TRBV6-5	.	TGTGCCAGCAGTTTGGGACTAGCGAGCACCGGGGAGCTGTTTTTT	CASSLGLASTGELFF